The 20 T cell receptor beta chains reported below all come from one sample, sequenced in a study of cytotoxic CD8 clonotypes in ibrutinib-treated CLL (dated by TCRdb to the early 2020s). The sample's time point label is to be understood as: 12 months on ibrutinib. The library was produced with the immunoSEQ multiplex PCR assay. TCRdb limited this immuneACCESS table to in-frame rearrangements with V and J called. A share of clones is missing; checked studies link under half to unresolved V genes, and the rest is unexplained. The sample records around 97,000 clones, 70% to 80% of which are singletons. About 32% of the sample is held by the ten biggest clonotypes. The specimen was PBMCs, collected after 12 months of ibrutinib treatment. The receptors were sampled from a human donor with chronic lymphocytic leukemia.

This chain links TRBV30 with TRBJ2-2; D tentatively fits TRBD1 or TRBD2 (5 bases each). The germline CDR1 and CDR2 sequences are GTSNPN and SVGIG (reference sequence). V shed 3 bases and J shed 5 bases, with 7 bases lying between them. CDR3 size: 12 residues. The CDR3 DNA reads TGTGCCTGGAGATGGGGGACCGGGGAGCTGTTTTTT. Translated: CAWRWGTGELFF.

The chain employs TRBV2 and TRBJ1-1; no definite D call. The germline gives CDR1 SNHLY, CDR2 FYNNEI. V dropped 4 bases and J dropped 4 bases, with 4 bases sitting between them. This CDR3 has 11 residues. The CDR3 DNA sequence: TGTGCCAGCAGTGGCCGCACTGAAGCTTTCTTT. As protein: CASSGRTEAFF.

The rearrangement joins TRBV2 to TRBJ2-7, with D tentatively TRBD1 (6 bases). Trimming stripped 5 bases from V and 0 bases from J, with 14 bases between. The germline V gene has CDR1 SNHLY and CDR2 FYNNEI. The CDR3 is 15 residues long. The CDR3 bases are TGTGCCAGCAGTCCCGGGACACTAAGCTCCTACGAGCAGTACTTC. Protein product: CASSPGTLSSYEQYF.

The chain joins TRBV6-5 to TRBJ2-2, with TRBD1 as a possible D gene (6 bases). The CDR3 is made up of 14 amino acids. Germline CDR1 and CDR2: MNHEY and SVGAGI. Trimming pared 8 bases from V and 5 bases from J, leaving 15 bases between. The CDR3 region is CASALTGSTGELFF. Here the CDR3 DNA reads TGTGCCAGCGCCTTAACAGGGAGTACCGGGGAGCTGTTTTTT.

The rearrangement joins TRBV5-5 to TRBJ2-5; no clear D. Trimming stripped 8 bases from V and 3 bases from J, with 14 bases between. CDR1 and CDR2 (germline): SGHKS, YYEKEE (reference sequence). The CDR3 covers 13 residues. The CDR3 protein is CASSWSLKETQYF. As DNA, the CDR3 is TGTGCCAGTTCGTGGTCGCTAAAAGAGACCCAGTACTTC. Full variable domain (missing parts from reference TRBV5-5 and TRBJ2-5): DAGVTQSPTHLIKTRGQQVTLRCSPISGHKSVSWYQQVLGQGPQFIFQYYEKEERGRGNFPDRFSARQFPNYSSELNVNALLLGDSALYLCASSWSLKETQYFGPGTRLLVL.

This rearrangement joins TRBV4-2 to TRBJ1-3; 7 positions match TRBD1. The CDR3 runs 17 residues. Trimming cost V 3 bases and J 7 bases; bases outside gene matches: 15. Per germline, CDR1 LGHNA and CDR2 YNFKEQ. The CDR3 region has the DNA TGTGCCAGCAGCCAGCCCCTAGGGGGAGCAGGGGGGAACACCATATATTTT. Translating gives CASSQPLGGAGGNTIYF.

This chain links TRBV5-1 with TRBJ2-2, with D possibly being TRBD1 or TRBD2 (5 bases each). The CDR3 sequence is 17 residues long. Germline assignment: CDR1 SGHRS and CDR2 YFSETQ. V was cut by 4 bases and J by 4 bases, with 20 bases left in between. As DNA, the CDR3 is TGCGCCAGCAGCCGGACTGGAGCGGAAGGGGCCACCGGGGAGCTGTTTTTT. It yields the protein CASSRTGAEGATGELFF.

This chain joins TRBV5-1 and TRBJ2-7, with a tentative D call TRBD2 (6 bases). The germline CDR1 and CDR2 sequences are SGHRS and YFSETQ. The length of the CDR3 is 13 residues. V dropped 6 bases and J dropped 2 bases, with 12 bases sitting between them. The CDR3 bases are TGCGCCAGCAAGGTCGGGGGACCCTACGAGCAGTACTTC. As protein: CASKVGGPYEQYF. Variable domain in full (rest from reference TRBV5-1 and TRBJ2-7): KAGVTQTPRYLIKTRGQQVTLSCSPISGHRSVSWYQQTPGQGLQFLFEYFSETQRNKGNFPGRFSGRQFSNSRSEMNVSTLELGDSALYLCASKVGGPYEQYFGPGTRLTVT.

The V call is TRBV7-9, the J call TRBJ1-4; TRBD1 matches at 10 bases. Germline trimming cut 5 bases from V and 0 bases from J; bases unmatched to any gene: 3. CDR3 length equals 16 residues. Germline V gene sequence: CDR1 SEHNR, CDR2 FQNEAQ (reference sequence). CDR3 protein: CASSTGTGATNEKLFF. The CDR3 DNA sequence: TGTGCCAGCAGCACCGGGACAGGGGCAACTAATGAAAAACTGTTTTTT.

V gene TRBV7-9 combines with J gene TRBJ2-1; D is perhaps TRBD1 (5 bases). In germline, CDR1 is SEHNR, CDR2 FQNEAQ (reference sequence). V lost 1 base to trimming and J lost 7 bases, with 14 bases between them. The CDR3 is made up of 15 amino acids. The CDR3 protein is CASSLDRPFRNEQFF. The CDR3, as DNA: TGTGCCAGCAGCTTAGACAGGCCCTTTCGAAATGAGCAGTTCTTC.

This clone was seen once. Germline is not matched at one junction end, which may reflect a read error. Different DNA sequences within this sample yield the same CDR3. The gene calls are TRBV27 and TRBJ1-6; D may be TRBD1 (6 bases). This CDR3 spans 12 amino acids. Germline V gene data show CDR1 as MNHEY and CDR2 as SMNVEV (reference sequence). Here the CDR3 DNA reads TGTGCTAGCAGTTTCTCAGGGGCACCCCTCCACTTT. Amino acid sequence: CASSFSGAPLHF.

A few counts support this clone. V gene TRBV10-3 combines with J gene TRBJ1-1; unclear D gene. Trimming left V 10 bases short and J 5 bases short, with 17 bases between. Germline V CDR1 and CDR2: ENHRY, SYGVKD. This CDR3 comprises 13 residues. CDR3 region: CATQNPYETEAFF. CDR3 coding DNA: TGTGCCACGCAGAACCCCTATGAGACTGAAGCTTTCTTT.

A single count supports this clone. In nucleotides, the CDR3 is TGTGCCAGTAAGGCGGACACCCGGCGGTGGGAGACCCAGTACTTC. Translated: CASKADTRRWETQYF. V is TRBV19 and J is TRBJ2-5, with D possibly being TRBD1 (5 bases). CDR1 and CDR2 (germline): LNHDA, SQIVND (reference sequence). This CDR3 is 15 amino acids long. V dropped 7 bases and J dropped 5 bases, with 20 bases sitting between them.

The chain uses TRBV14 and TRBJ1-2, with TRBD1 matching over 9 bases. Germline-derived CDR1 and CDR2 are SGHDN and FVKESK. This CDR3 is 14 amino acids long. Losses at the gene ends were 5 bases for V and 4 bases for J; bases not matched to a gene: 5. CDR3 protein: CASSWTGVGYGYTF. CDR3 DNA sequence: TGTGCCAGCAGCTGGACAGGGGTCGGCTATGGCTACACCTTC.

This clone was observed a single time. This sequence joins TRBV5-1 and TRBJ1-1, with D possibly being TRBD1 (5 bases). Germline V gene lookup returns CDR1 SGHRS and CDR2 YFSETQ. The V and J ends lost 7 bases and 4 bases respectively, with 20 bases between them. The CDR3 has 15 amino acids. DNA for the CDR3: TGCGCCAGCGGGTCCGGGGCCTTTGCGGGCACTGAAGCTTTCTTT. Its translation is CASGSGAFAGTEAFF.

This CDR3 reads CASSLQGARGTEAFF. CDR3 nucleotides: TGTGCCAGCAGCTTACAGGGGGCGCGCGGTACTGAAGCTTTCTTT. The chain links TRBV5-4 to TRBJ1-1, with 9 bases lining up with TRBD1. Trimming cost V 2 bases and J 5 bases; bases outside gene matches: 7. The V gene's germline CDR1 is SGHNT and CDR2 YYREEE (reference sequence). The CDR3 consists of 15 residues.

This CDR3 is CASSPNPNNEQTYEQYF. The CDR3 DNA reads TGTGCCAGCAGCCCCAATCCCAACAACGAACAAACCTACGAGCAGTACTTC. The V and J genes are TRBV13 and TRBJ2-7; the D is unclear. Deletions cut 5 bases from V and 2 bases from J, with 22 bases between. Germline CDR1 is PRHDT and CDR2 is FYEKMQ (reference sequence). The CDR3 is made up of 17 amino acids.

In this sample, this clone turned up once. The V and J genes are TRBV15 and TRBJ1-3, with D unclear. Germline lookup yields CDR1 LNHNV and CDR2 YYDKDF (reference sequence). Trimming took off 1 base at V and 2 bases at J, with 15 bases between the two ends. This CDR3 has 17 amino acids. In DNA form, the CDR3 reads TGTGCCACCAGCAGAGTTTCCGGGCCCGGAGCTGGAAACACCATATATTTT. This encodes CATSRVSGPGAGNTIYF.

This clone appeared a single time. J is TRBJ1-2 and V is TRBV12-5, with D uncertain. Germline V gene sequence: CDR1 LGHNT, CDR2 FRNRAP. The CDR3 length is 12 residues. The V gene lost 4 bases and the J gene lost 7 bases, with 10 bases spanning the gap. The CDR3 here is CASGSQASGYTF. Written as DNA, the CDR3 is TGTGCTAGTGGTTCCCAGGCGTCTGGCTACACCTTC.

This chain connects TRBV10-1 to TRBJ2-2, with D possibly TRBD1 on 6 matching bases. V lost 8 bases and J lost 5, with 18 bases in between. This CDR3 is 15 amino acids long. The germline CDR1 and CDR2 sequences are WNHNN and SYGVQD (reference sequence). This chain's CDR3 is CASSKGEFGTGELFF. For the CDR3, the DNA is TGCGCCAGCTCAAAGGGGGAGTTTGGTACCGGGGAGCTGTTTTTT.